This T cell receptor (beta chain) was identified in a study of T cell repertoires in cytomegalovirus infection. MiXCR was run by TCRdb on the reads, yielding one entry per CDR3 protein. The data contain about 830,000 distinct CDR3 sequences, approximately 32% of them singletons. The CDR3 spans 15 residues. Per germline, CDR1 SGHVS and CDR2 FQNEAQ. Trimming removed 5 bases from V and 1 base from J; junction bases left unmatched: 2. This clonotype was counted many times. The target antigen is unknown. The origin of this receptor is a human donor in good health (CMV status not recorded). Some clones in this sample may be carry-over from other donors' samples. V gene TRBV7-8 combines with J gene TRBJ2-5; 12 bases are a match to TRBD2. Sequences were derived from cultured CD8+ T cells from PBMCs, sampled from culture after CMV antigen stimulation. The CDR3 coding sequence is TGTGCCAGCAGCCGACTAGCGGGGGCCCAAGAGACCCAGTACTTC. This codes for CASSRLAGAQETQYF.